These 2 T cell receptor beta chains came from one sample sequenced in a study of blood T cell repertoires in COVID-19. Data came from immunoSEQ multiplex PCR; TCRdb stores just in-frame clones and leaves some out. The table has over 200,000 clones, roughly 91% seen once. Sequenced sample: PBMCs or T cells enriched from blood (not recorded which). All receptors come from a woman in her 30s with acute COVID-19.

This clone was detected once. CDR3 nucleotide sequence: TGTGCCACCAGCAGAGAACCCCAGGGGGTGGTCACAGATACGCAGTATTTT. Encoded protein: CATSREPQGVVTDTQYF. The chain employs TRBV15 and TRBJ2-3, with 7 nucleotides matching TRBD1. The CDR3 length is 17 residues. Germline CDR1 is LNHNV and CDR2 is YYDKDF (reference sequence). J was trimmed by 2 bases and V by 0 bases; bases with no gene match: 8. The full variable domain, rest sourced from reference TRBV15 and TRBJ2-3, is DAMVIQNPRYQVTQFGKPVTLSCSQTLNHNVMYWYQQKSSQAPKLLFHYYDKDFNNEADTPDNFQSRRPNTSFCFLDIRSPGLGDTAMYLCATSREPQGVVTDTQYFGPGTRLTVL.

The V call is TRBV7-9, the J call TRBJ1-2; the D gene is possibly TRBD1 (5 bases). Germline loops: CDR1 SEHNR, CDR2 FQNEAQ (reference sequence). The germline V and J ends were trimmed by 0 bases and 4 bases, with 12 bases remaining between them. The CDR3 extends over 15 amino acids. The CDR3 protein is CASSLALTGTYGYTF. The DNA for the CDR3 is TGTGCCAGCAGCTTAGCTCTAACAGGAACCTATGGCTACACCTTC.